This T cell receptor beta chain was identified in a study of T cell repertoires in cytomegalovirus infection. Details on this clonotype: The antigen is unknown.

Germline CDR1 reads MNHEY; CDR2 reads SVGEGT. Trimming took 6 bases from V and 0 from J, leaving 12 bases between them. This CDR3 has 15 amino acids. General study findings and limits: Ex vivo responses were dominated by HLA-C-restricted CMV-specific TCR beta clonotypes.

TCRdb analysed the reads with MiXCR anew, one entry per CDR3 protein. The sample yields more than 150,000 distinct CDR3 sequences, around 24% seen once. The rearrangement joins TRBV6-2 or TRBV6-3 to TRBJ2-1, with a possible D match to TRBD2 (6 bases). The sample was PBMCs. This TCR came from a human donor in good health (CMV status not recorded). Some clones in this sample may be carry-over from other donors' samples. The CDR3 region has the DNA TGTGCCAGCAGAGGGACTTCCAGCTCCTACAATGAGCAGTTCTTC. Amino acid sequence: CASRGTSSSYNEQFF.